At least ten counts were recorded for the clone carrying this T cell receptor beta chain. Antigen: not known. A read error may account for a junction end that differs from germline. A second roughly 6 to 12 cycle PCR used barcoded and J-beta primers. Each of the samples gave a minimum of 2.5 million paired-end reads that contained CDR3. One entry per CDR3 protein, called by TCRdb with MiXCR from the 5' RACE reads. The sample shows around 1.5 million distinct CDR3 sequences, roughly 40% of them seen only once. The CDR3 has 13 amino acids. Germline values: CDR1 SSHAT, CDR2 FNYEAQ (reference sequence). These data come from a study of blood T cells in healthy people across ages. Study-level findings and limits: PBMCs were not sorted, which prevented a conclusive comparison of naive versus antigen-experienced cells. Lack of knowledge of donor CMV status possibly confounded expanded clonotype changes.

Sample: blood. The rearrangement links TRBV7-7 to TRBJ2-5; a weak D match, TRBD1 (6 bases). The sequence was collected from a woman younger than 30 in good health. CDR3 amino acids: CASNAQGSETQYF. Written as DNA, the CDR3 is TGTGCTAGCAACGCCCAGGGGAGCGAGACCCAGTACTTC.